This TCR beta chain was captured by sequencing in a study of control samples from healthy donors and cancer patients (dated by TCRdb to 2018 to 2020). A distance of 21 bases separates the germline ends of V and J, which lose 0 bases and 12 bases respectively. From the cysteine through the phenylalanine, the CDR3 covers 16 amino acids. CDR3 DNA only is kept here, 48 bases in frame from base 1. Per the germline V gene, SGHRS is the CDR1 and YFSETQ is the CDR2. The library was obtained by the immunoSEQ multiplex PCR assay. TCRdb's version of the immuneACCESS table is confined to in-frame rearrangements and falls short of the full clone set. An unresolved V gene accounts for under half of the shortfall where checked; the remainder is of unknown origin. Here the sample has roughly 120,000 clones; roughly 84% occur a single time. Of the sample, roughly 3.1% is held by the ten largest clones. To note about this clone: No cognate antigen has been identified for it. No quality values exist for individual bases; no much larger clone is one base distant.

The specimen sequenced was blood. The V and J genes are TRBV5-1 and TRBJ1-4; perhaps TRBD1 is the D gene, with 5 bases matching. The clonotype was recovered from a man aged 45-65 years in good health. The CDR3 region has the sequence CASSLGSGTVVGELFF. Here is the DNA: TGCGCCAGCAGCTTGGGGTCCGGGACGGTCGTCGGTGAACTGTTTTTT.